Shown below are 6 T cell receptor beta chains from a single sample sequenced in a study of spatial heterogeneity in lung cancer. TCRdb used MiXCR to reprocess the 5' RACE reads, holding one entry per CDR3 protein. The sample records around 9,700 distinct CDR3 sequences, roughly a quarter being singletons. Time point indicated: sample taken at primary tumor resection. Unsorted whole RNA samples from tumor, nontumor lung or frozen PBMC were sequenced. This specimen consisted of PBMCs, obtained at surgery. The source is a female donor with early-stage non-small cell lung cancer.

Note on this clonotype: This may arise from a read error, as a much more abundant clone is one base away. The chain recombines TRBV28 with TRBJ1-2; tentative D call: TRBD1 (6 bases). The CDR3 runs 14 residues. The V gene's germline CDR1 is MDHEN and CDR2 SYDVKM. CDR3 sequence reads: CASITGGANHGYTF. The CDR3 DNA reads as TGTGCCAGCATCACCGGGGGCGCTAACCATGGCTACACCTTC.

The chain has TRBV20-1 and TRBJ1-2, with 7 bases matching TRBD1. Germline V CDR1 and CDR2: DFQATT, SNEGSKA (reference sequence). The CDR3 loop spans 11 amino acids. After removal of 8 bases from V and 4 bases from J, the junction contained 4 bases not matched to a gene. For the CDR3, the DNA is TGCAGTCACCAGGGGGGCTATGGCTACACCTTC. Protein: CSHQGGYGYTF.

This rearrangement joins TRBV6-2 or TRBV6-3 to TRBJ2-5; D gene ambiguous. The germline V and J ends were trimmed by 5 bases and 4 bases, with 8 bases remaining between them. The CDR3 consists of 12 residues. CDR1 is MNHEY, CDR2 SVGEGT, per germline. The DNA for the CDR3 is TGTGCCAGCAGTCAAGTAAGAGAGACCCAGTACTTC. Translated, it gives CASSQVRETQYF.

This clonotype was detected a few times. The chain joins TRBV6-6 to TRBJ2-7; maybe TRBD2 (5 bases). V shed 10 bases and J shed 2 bases, with 15 bases lying between them. CDR1 is MNHNY and CDR2 is SVGAGI in the germline V gene (reference sequence). The CDR3 totals 13 residues. The CDR3 spells CATSRGTAYEQYF. The CDR3 DNA follows: TGTGCCACCTCCCGGGGAACGGCCTACGAGCAGTACTTC.

CDR3 amino acids: CASSPRDRDRDGYTF. CDR3 nucleotide sequence: TGCGCCAGCAGTCCCCGGGACAGGGACCGGGATGGCTACACCTTC. The chain recombines TRBV4-1 with TRBJ1-2, with 9 nucleotides matching TRBD1. V lost 6 bases and J lost 6; bases outside the gene matches: 11. The CDR3 sequence is 15 residues long. Germline V gene data show CDR1 as MGHRA and CDR2 as YSYEKL.

This chain links TRBV10-3 with TRBJ1-4; 7 bases are a match to TRBD1. CDR3 length: 13 amino acids. The J segment lost 4 bases and the V segment lost 4 bases, leaving 0 bases of the junction unmatched. Germline V gives CDR1 ENHRY, CDR2 SYGVKD. The CDR3 nucleotides are TGTGCCATCAGTGGGGACAGTAATGAAAAACTGTTTTTT. The encoded protein is CAISGDSNEKLFF.